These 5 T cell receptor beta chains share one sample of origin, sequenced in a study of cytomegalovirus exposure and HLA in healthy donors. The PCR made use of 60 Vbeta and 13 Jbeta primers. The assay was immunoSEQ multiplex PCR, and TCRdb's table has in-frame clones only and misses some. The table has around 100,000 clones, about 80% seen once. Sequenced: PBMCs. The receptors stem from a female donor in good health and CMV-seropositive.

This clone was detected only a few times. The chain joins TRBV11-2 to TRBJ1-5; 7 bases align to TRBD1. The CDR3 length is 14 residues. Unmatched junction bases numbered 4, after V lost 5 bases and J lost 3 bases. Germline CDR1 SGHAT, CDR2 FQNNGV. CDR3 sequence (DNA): TGTGCCAGCAGCCGAGACAGGGCCAATCAGCCCCAGCATTTT. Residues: CASSRDRANQPQHF. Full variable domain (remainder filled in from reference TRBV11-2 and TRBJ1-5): EAGVAQSPRYKIIEKRQSVAFWCNPISGHATLYWYQQILGQGPKLLIQFQNNGVVDDSQLPKDRFSAERLKGVDSTLKIQPAKLEDSAVYLCASSRDRANQPQHFGDGTRLSIL.

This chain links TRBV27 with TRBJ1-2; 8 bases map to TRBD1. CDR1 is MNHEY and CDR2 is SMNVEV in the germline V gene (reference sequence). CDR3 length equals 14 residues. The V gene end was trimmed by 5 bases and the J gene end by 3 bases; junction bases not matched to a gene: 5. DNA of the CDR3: TGTGCCAGCAGTCGGACAGGGTCCGACTATGGCTACACCTTC. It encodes CASSRTGSDYGYTF.

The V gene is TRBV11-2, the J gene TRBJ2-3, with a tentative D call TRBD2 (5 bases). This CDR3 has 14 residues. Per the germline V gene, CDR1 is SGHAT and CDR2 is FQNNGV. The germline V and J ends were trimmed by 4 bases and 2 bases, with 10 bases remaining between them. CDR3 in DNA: TGTGCCAGCAGCTCAGGACTTCCCACAGATACGCAGTATTTT. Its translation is CASSSGLPTDTQYF.

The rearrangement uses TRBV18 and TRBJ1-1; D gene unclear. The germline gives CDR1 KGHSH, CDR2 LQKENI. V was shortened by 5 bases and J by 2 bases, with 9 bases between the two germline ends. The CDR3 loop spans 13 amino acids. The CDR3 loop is CASSGQANTEAFF. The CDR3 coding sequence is TGTGCCAGCTCAGGCCAGGCTAACACTGAAGCTTTCTTT.

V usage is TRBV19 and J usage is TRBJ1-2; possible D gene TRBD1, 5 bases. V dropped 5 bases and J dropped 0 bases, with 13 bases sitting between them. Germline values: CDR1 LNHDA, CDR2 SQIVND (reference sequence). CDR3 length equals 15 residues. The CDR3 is CASSFQTASNYGYTF. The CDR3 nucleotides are TGTGCCAGTAGTTTTCAGACAGCCTCTAACTATGGCTACACCTTC.